The clone carrying this T cell receptor (beta chain) was detected only once. As yet, its antigen is unknown. This sample was included in a study of Tregs in tolerant kidney transplant recipients. Study findings and constraints: The small number of patients limits these findings pending further validation. Donor-specific Treg expansion exceeded global Treg expansion in tolerant patients, suggesting antigen drive.

Thawed PBMCs were FACS-sorted into unstimulated CD4+CD25+CD127- regulatory T cells, CD4+CD25- non-regulatory cells, CD4 and CD8 cells. Before regulatory T cell sorting, thawed PBMCs rested overnight at 37°C in about 210 IU/ml IL-2. This CDR3 region has 13 residues. Germline CDR1 is SGHNT and CDR2 is YENEEA. V was clipped by 2 bases and J by 6 bases, with 7 bases between them. Here immunoSEQ multiplex PCR was the method, and the copy in TCRdb shows in-frame clones only, minus some. The sample holds about 64,000 clones, less than 98% seen once. The sequence came from a human donor who received a combined kidney and bone marrow transplant. The chain recombines TRBV11-3 with TRBJ2-2; TRBD1 is a possible D gene (6 bases). Sequenced here: Tregs from blood, sampled before the transplant. The CDR3 reads CASSLRGSGELFF. The CDR3 DNA reads as TGTGCCAGCAGCTTAAGGGGGTCCGGGGAGCTGTTTTTT.